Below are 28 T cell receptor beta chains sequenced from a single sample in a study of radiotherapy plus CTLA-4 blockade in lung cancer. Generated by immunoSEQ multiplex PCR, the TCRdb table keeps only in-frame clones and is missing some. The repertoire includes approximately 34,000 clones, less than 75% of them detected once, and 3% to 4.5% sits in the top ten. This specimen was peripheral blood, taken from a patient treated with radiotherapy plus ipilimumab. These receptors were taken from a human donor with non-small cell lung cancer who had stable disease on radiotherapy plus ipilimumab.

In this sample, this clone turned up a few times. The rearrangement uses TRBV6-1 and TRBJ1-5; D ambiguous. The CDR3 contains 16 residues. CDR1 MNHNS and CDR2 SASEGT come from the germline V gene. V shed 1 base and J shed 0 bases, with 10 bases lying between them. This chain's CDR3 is CASSEVQFYSNQPQHF. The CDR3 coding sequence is TGTGCCAGCAGTGAAGTACAATTCTATAGCAATCAGCCCCAGCATTTT.

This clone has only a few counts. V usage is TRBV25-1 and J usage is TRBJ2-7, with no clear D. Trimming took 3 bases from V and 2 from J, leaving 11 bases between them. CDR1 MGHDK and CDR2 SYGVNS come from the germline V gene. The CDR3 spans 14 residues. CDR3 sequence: CASSEPDWAYEQYF. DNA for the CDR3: TGTGCCAGCAGTGAGCCTGACTGGGCCTACGAGCAGTACTTC.

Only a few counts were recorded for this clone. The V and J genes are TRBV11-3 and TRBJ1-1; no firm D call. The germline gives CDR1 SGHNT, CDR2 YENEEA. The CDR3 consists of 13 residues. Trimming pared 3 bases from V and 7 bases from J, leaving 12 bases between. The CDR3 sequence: CASSFFRGNEAFF. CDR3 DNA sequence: TGTGCCAGCAGCTTCTTTAGAGGGAATGAAGCTTTCTTT.

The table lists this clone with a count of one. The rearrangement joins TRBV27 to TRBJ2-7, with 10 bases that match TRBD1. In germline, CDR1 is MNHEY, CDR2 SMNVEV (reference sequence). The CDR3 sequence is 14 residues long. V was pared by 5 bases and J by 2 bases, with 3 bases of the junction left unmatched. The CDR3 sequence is CASSGQGVTYEQYF. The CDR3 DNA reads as TGTGCCAGCAGTGGACAGGGGGTAACCTACGAGCAGTACTTC.

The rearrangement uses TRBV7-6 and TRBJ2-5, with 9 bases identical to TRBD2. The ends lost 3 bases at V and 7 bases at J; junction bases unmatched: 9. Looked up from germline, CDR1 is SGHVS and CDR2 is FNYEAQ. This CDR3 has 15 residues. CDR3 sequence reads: CASSFLAGARGTQYF. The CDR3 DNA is TGTGCCAGCAGCTTCTTAGCGGGAGCGAGAGGGACCCAGTACTTC.

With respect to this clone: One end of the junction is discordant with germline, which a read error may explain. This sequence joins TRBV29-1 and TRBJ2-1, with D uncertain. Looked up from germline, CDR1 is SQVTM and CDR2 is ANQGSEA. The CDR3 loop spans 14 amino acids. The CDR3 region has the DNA TGCAGCGTTGAAGGGTTAGGGATCCCCAATGAGCAGGTCTTC. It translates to CSVEGLGIPNEQVF.

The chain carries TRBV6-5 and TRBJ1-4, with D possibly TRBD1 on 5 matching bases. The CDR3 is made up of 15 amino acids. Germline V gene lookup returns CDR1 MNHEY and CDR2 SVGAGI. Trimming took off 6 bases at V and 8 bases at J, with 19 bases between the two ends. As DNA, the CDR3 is TGTGCCAGCAGAACCGGTTTAGGGGCTGGGGAAAAACTGTTTTTT. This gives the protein CASRTGLGAGEKLFF.

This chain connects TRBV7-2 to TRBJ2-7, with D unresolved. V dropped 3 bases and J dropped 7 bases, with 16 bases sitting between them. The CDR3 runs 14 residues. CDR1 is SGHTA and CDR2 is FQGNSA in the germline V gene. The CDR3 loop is CASSFPTSFGEQYF. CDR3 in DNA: TGTGCCAGCAGCTTCCCCACCTCCTTTGGAGAGCAGTACTTC.

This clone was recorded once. The CDR3 nucleotides are TGTGCCAGCAGTTACGTCAGGGGGCCTACCAATCAGCCCCAGCATTTT. Translation gives CASSYVRGPTNQPQHF. The chain is built from TRBV6-6 and TRBJ1-5; 8 bases are shared with TRBD1. Trimming at V came to 2 bases and at J to 3 bases, leaving 6 bases not matched to a gene. The CDR3 is 16 residues long. Germline CDR1 reads MNHNY; CDR2 reads SVGAGI (reference sequence).

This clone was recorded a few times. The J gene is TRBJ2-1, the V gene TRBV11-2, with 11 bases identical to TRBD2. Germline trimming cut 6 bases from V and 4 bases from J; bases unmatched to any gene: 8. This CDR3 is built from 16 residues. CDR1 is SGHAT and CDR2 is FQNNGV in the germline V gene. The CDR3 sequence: CASRSATSGRYNEQFF. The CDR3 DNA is TGTGCCAGCAGGTCCGCTACTAGCGGGAGATACAATGAGCAGTTCTTC.

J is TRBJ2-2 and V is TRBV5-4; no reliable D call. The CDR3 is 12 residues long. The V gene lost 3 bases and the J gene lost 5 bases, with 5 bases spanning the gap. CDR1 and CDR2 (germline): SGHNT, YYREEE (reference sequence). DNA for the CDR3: TGTGCCAGCAGCTACCAAACCGGGGAGCTGTTTTTT. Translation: CASSYQTGELFF.

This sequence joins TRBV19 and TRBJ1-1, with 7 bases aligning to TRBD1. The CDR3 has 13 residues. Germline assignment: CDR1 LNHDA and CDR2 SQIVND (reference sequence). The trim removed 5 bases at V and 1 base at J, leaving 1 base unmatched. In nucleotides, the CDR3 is TGTGCCAGTAGTTGGGACAGGAACACTGAAGCTTTCTTT. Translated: CASSWDRNTEAFF.

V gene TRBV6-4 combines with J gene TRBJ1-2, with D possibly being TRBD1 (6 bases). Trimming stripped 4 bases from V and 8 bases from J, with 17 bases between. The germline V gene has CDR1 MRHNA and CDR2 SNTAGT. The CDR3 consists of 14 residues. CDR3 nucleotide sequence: TGTGCCAGCAGTGCTCTGGACAGCTCTGGGGGCTACACCTTC. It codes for CASSALDSSGGYTF.

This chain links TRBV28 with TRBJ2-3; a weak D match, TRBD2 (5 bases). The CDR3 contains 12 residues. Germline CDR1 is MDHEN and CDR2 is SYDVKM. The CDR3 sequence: CSGLQSTDTQYF. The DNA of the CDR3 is TGTTCGGGATTACAGAGCACAGATACGCAGTATTTT.

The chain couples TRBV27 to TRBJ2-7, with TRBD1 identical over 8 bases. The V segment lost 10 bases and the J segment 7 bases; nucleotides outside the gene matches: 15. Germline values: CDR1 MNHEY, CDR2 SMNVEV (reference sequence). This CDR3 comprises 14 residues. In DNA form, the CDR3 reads TGTGCCACCCGCCCCGGGACAGGTCCTACGGAGCAGTACTTC. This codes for CATRPGTGPTEQYF.

DNA of the CDR3: TGTGCCAGCAGCTCTCTCCGGCAGGGATCAAACATTCAGTACTTC. Translation: CASSSLRQGSNIQYF. The chain is built from TRBV11-2 and TRBJ2-4; D might be TRBD1 (5 bases). Germline V gene data show CDR1 as SGHAT and CDR2 as FQNNGV. V lost 4 bases to trimming and J lost 6 bases, with 16 bases between them. There are 15 residues in the CDR3.

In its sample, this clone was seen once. The CDR3 reads CASSLDTEGGNTIYF. As DNA, the CDR3 is TGTGCCAGCAGCTTGGACACCGAGGGAGGAAACACCATATATTTT. The J gene is TRBJ1-3, the V gene TRBV5-6; D gene unclear. CDR1 and CDR2 (germline): SGHDT, YYEEEE. The CDR3 contains 15 residues. Between the trimmed V and J ends, which lost 0 bases and 4 bases, there was a span of 11 bases.

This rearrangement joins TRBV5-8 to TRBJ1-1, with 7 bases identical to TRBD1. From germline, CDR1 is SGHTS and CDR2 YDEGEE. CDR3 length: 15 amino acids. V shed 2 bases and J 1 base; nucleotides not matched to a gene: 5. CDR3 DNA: TGTGCCAGCAGCTTACAGGGGAGATCGAACACTGAAGCTTTCTTT. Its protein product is CASSLQGRSNTEAFF.

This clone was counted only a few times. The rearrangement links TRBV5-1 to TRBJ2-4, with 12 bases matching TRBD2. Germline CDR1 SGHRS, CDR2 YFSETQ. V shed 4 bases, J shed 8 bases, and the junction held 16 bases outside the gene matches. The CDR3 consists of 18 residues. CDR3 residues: CASSEPSSGRGSRDIQYF. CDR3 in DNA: TGCGCCAGCAGCGAGCCGTCTAGCGGGAGGGGTTCTAGGGACATTCAGTACTTC.

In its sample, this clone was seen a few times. Here the CDR3 DNA reads TGTGCCAGCAGCCTAACCGGGACAGCAGGAAACACCATATATTTT. Residues: CASSLTGTAGNTIYF. This chain links TRBV7-9 with TRBJ1-3, with 7 nucleotides matching TRBD1. The germline V gene encodes CDR1 SEHNR and CDR2 FQNEAQ (reference sequence). The V gene end was trimmed by 5 bases and the J gene end by 4 bases; junction bases not matched to a gene: 8. This CDR3 is 15 amino acids long.

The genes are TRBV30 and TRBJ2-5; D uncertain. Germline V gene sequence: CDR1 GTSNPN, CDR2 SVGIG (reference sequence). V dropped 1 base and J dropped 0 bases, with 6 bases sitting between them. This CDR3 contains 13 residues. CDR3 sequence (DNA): TGTGCCTGGAGTGGGGAATACCAAGAGACCCAGTACTTC. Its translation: CAWSGEYQETQYF.

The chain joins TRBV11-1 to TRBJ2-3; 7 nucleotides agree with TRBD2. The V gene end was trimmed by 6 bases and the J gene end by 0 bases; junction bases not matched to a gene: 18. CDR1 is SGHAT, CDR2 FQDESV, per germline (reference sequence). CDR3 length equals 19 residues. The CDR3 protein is CASSYKAFSGGSSTDTQYF. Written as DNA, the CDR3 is TGTGCCAGCAGTTATAAAGCCTTCTCGGGGGGATCTAGCACAGATACGCAGTATTTT.

CDR3 sequence (DNA): TGTGCCAGCACCCTCCGGGACAGGGGGCCGAATGAGCAGTTCTTC. Translation: CASTLRDRGPNEQFF. This sequence joins TRBV6-1 and TRBJ2-1, with 12 bases lining up with TRBD1. CDR1 is MNHNS and CDR2 is SASEGT in the germline V gene. V shed 7 bases, J shed 7 bases, and the junction held 8 bases outside the gene matches. This CDR3 is 15 amino acids long.

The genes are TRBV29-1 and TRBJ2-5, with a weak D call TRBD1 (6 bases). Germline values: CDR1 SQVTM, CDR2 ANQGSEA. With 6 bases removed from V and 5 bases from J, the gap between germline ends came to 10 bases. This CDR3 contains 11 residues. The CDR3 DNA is TGCAGCGTCGCCCAGGGGGAGACCCAGTACTTC. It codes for CSVAQGETQYF.

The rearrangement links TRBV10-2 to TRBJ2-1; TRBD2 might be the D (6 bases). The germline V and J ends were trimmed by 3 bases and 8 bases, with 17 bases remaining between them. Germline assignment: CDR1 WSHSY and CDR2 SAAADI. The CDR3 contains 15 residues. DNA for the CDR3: TGCGCCAGCAGTGAAGGAGGGCGCGGGAAGGATGAGCAGTTCTTC. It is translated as CASSEGGRGKDEQFF.

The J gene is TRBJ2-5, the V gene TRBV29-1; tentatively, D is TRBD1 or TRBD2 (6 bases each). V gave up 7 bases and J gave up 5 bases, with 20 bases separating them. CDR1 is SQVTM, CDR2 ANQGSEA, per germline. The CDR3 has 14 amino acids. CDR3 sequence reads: CSAPEPGGGETQYF. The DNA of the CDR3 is TGCAGCGCCCCCGAACCAGGAGGGGGGGAGACCCAGTACTTC. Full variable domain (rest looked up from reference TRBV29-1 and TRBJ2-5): SAVISQKPSRDICQRGTSLTIQCQVDSQVTMMFWYRQQPGQSLTLIATANQGSEATYESGFVIDKFPISRPNLTFSTLTVSNMSPEDSSIYLCSAPEPGGGETQYFGPGTRLLVL.

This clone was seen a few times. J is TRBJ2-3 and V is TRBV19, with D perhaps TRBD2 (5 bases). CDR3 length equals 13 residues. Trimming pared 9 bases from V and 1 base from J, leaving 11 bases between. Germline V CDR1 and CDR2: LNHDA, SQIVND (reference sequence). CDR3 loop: CARRHSGTDTQYF. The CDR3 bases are TGTGCCAGGAGACATAGCGGCACAGATACGCAGTATTTT.

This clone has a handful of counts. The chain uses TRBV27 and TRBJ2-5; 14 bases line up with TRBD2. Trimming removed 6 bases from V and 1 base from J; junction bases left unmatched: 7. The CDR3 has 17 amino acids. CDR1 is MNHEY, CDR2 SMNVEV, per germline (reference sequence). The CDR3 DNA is TGTGCCAGCAGCTCGACTAGCGGGAGGGATCGCCAAGAGACCCAGTACTTC. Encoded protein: CASSSTSGRDRQETQYF.